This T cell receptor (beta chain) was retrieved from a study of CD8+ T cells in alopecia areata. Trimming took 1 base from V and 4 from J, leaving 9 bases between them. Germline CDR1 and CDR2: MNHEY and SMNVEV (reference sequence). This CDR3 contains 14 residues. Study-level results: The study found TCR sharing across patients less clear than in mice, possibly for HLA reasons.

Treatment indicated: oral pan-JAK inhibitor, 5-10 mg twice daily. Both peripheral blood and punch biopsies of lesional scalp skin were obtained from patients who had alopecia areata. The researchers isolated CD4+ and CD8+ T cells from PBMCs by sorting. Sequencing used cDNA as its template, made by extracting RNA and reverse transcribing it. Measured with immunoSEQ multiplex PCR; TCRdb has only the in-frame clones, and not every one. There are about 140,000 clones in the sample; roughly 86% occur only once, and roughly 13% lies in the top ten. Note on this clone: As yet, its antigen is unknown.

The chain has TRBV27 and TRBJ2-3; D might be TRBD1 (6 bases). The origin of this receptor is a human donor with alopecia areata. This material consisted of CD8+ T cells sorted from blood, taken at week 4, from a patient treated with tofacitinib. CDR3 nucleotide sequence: TGTGCCAGCAGTTTATTGGGGGCATCAGATACGCAGTATTTT. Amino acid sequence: CASSLLGASDTQYF.